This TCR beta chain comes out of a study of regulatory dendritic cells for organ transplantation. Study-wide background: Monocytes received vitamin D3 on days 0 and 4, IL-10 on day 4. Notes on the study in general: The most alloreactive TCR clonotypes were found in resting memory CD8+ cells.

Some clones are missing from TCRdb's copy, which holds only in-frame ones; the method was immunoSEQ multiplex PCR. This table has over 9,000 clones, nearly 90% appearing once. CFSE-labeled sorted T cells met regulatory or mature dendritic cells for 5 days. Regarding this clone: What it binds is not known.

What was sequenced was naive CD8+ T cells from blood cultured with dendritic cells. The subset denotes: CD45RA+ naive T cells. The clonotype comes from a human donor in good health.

CDR3 coding DNA: TGTGCCAGTAGTATGAGCGGGAACACCGGGGAGCTGTTTTTT. Its translation: CASSMSGNTGELFF. The V and J genes are TRBV19 and TRBJ2-2; maybe TRBD2 (5 bases). Germline V gene lookup returns CDR1 LNHDA and CDR2 SQIVND (reference sequence). The CDR3 is made up of 14 amino acids. V lost 3 bases, J lost 1 base, and 6 bases lay in between.